The 13 T cell receptor beta chains below all came from one sample that was sequenced in a study of blood T cell dynamics during melanoma immunotherapy. Time point meaning: week 3, after first cycle of checkpoint inhibitor. TCRdb keeps only in-frame clones here, not all; method: immunoSEQ multiplex PCR. The sample yields some 5,700 clones, around 82% seen once. Source: blood, taken from a patient treated with checkpoint blockade. All receptors come from a human donor with melanoma.

The chain links TRBV7-8 to TRBJ2-7; 7 bases match TRBD1. V lost 5 bases, J lost 4 bases, and 8 bases stayed unmatched. CDR1 and CDR2 (germline): SGHVS, FQNEAQ. The CDR3 is made up of 14 amino acids. The CDR3 coding sequence is TGTGCCAGCAGCCTAACCCAGGGACAGTACGAGCAGTACTTC. Its protein product is CASSLTQGQYEQYF.

The chain carries TRBV7-9 and TRBJ1-1; the D is unclear. V lost 5 bases to trimming and J lost 1 base, with 5 bases between them. The germline V gene has CDR1 SEHNR and CDR2 FQNEAQ (reference sequence). This CDR3 spans 12 amino acids. The CDR3 nucleotides read TGTGCCAGCAGCCCCAGGAACACTGAAGCTTTCTTT. Its protein is CASSPRNTEAFF.

CDR3 DNA sequence: TGCGCCAGCAGCTTGGCCGGGACAGGAGGAGGCTACACCTTC. As protein: CASSLAGTGGGYTF. V is TRBV5-1 and J is TRBJ1-2; TRBD1 agrees at 8 bases. Germline values: CDR1 SGHRS, CDR2 YFSETQ. The CDR3 is 14 residues long. The V segment lost 0 bases and the J segment 8 bases; nucleotides outside the gene matches: 6.

A note on this clone: Sequence at one end of the junction differs from germline and may be a read error. The chain carries TRBV27 and TRBJ1-1; D is unresolved. The CDR3 spans 13 residues. From germline, CDR1 is MNHEY and CDR2 SMNVEV (reference sequence). The DNA of the CDR3 is TGCACTCAGAGGGCACCTATGAACACTGAAGCTTTCTTT. Translated: CTQRAPMNTEAFF.

V usage is TRBV6-5 and J usage is TRBJ2-7; TRBD1 might be the D (6 bases). V dropped 6 bases and J dropped 7 bases, with 16 bases sitting between them. The CDR3 runs 13 residues. Germline loops: CDR1 MNHEY, CDR2 SVGAGI. CDR3 nucleotide sequence: TGTGCCAGCAGGCGGCAGGGGCGAGGGGAGCAGTACTTC. Amino acids: CASRRQGRGEQYF.

The V and J genes are TRBV19 and TRBJ1-5; weak D call: TRBD1 (5 bases). The V end lost 1 base, the J end lost 6 bases, and 16 bases lay between the germline ends. This CDR3 spans 16 amino acids. Germline-derived CDR1 and CDR2 are LNHDA and SQIVND (reference sequence). CDR3 sequence reads: CASSIGGVFVSQPQHF. Here the CDR3 DNA reads TGTGCCAGTAGTATAGGAGGGGTTTTCGTATCTCAGCCCCAGCATTTT.

The chain couples TRBV19 to TRBJ1-2, with 8 bases aligning to TRBD1. Trimming removed 5 bases from V and 2 bases from J; junction bases left unmatched: 7. Germline V gene lookup returns CDR1 LNHDA and CDR2 SQIVND (reference sequence). This CDR3 has 15 residues. The CDR3 nucleotides are TGTGCCAGTAGTGTTCAGGGGGCGGGGAACTATGGCTACACCTTC. As protein: CASSVQGAGNYGYTF.

The V call is TRBV19, the J call TRBJ1-2; D is unresolved. The V and J ends lost 4 bases and 1 base respectively, with 22 bases between them. In germline, CDR1 is LNHDA, CDR2 SQIVND (reference sequence). This CDR3 is 18 amino acids long. CDR3 coding DNA: TGTGCCAGTAGTACTGATGGTCCCACAGCCGCCGATAACTATGGCTACACCTTC. Translation: CASSTDGPTAADNYGYTF.

The chain links TRBV4-2 to TRBJ2-7, with 7 positions matching TRBD1. The germline CDR1 and CDR2 sequences are LGHNA and YNFKEQ. This CDR3 has 16 amino acids. V lost 0 bases and J lost 7; bases outside the gene matches: 12. The DNA for the CDR3 is TGTGCCAGCAGCCAAGATCCTACAGGGGCCCCGGGGGAGCAGTACTTC. This codes for CASSQDPTGAPGEQYF.

This rearrangement joins TRBV29-1 to TRBJ1-1; D unclear. CDR1 is SQVTM, CDR2 ANQGSEA, per germline. The V gene lost 4 bases and the J gene lost 10 bases, with 13 bases spanning the gap. The CDR3 spans 11 residues. The CDR3 spells CSVGVGYSAFF. DNA of the CDR3: TGCAGCGTTGGGGTGGGGTATTCAGCTTTCTTT.

This sequence joins TRBV18 and TRBJ2-7; D is undetermined. CDR1 and CDR2 (germline): KGHSH, LQKENI. Trimming removed 0 bases at V and 3 bases at J, with 6 bases between. The CDR3 extends over 13 amino acids. This CDR3 is CASSPPILYEQYF. The CDR3 DNA reads TGTGCCAGCTCACCACCGATCCTCTACGAGCAGTACTTC.

This chain connects TRBV27 to TRBJ2-7; possible D gene TRBD2, 5 bases. The CDR3 has 14 residues. Trimming pared 5 bases from V and 1 base from J, leaving 12 bases between. Germline V lookup: CDR1 MNHEY, CDR2 SMNVEV (reference sequence). For the CDR3, the DNA is TGTGCCAGCAGTCTCGAGGGAGATTCCTACGAGCAGTACTTC. As protein: CASSLEGDSYEQYF.

The chain recombines TRBV19 with TRBJ1-1; possibly TRBD1 for D (5 bases). V shed 5 bases and J shed 4 bases, with 14 bases lying between them. This CDR3 contains 14 residues. In germline, CDR1 is LNHDA, CDR2 SQIVND (reference sequence). For the CDR3, the DNA is TGTGCCAGTAGTTCACAGGTATCAGGCACTGAAGCTTTCTTT. Protein: CASSSQVSGTEAFF.